Presented here are 4 T cell receptor beta chains from one specimen sequenced in a study of monozygotic twins with inflammatory bowel disease. TCRdb reprocessed the 5' RACE reads, keeping one entry per CDR3 protein, no DNA. The data include some 160,000 distinct CDR3 sequences; the top ten clones carry 6% to 9.5%. The sequenced sample was blood. The origin of the receptors is a human donor with ulcerative colitis or Crohn's disease, or a healthy co-twin of an affected twin (not recorded which).

The chain has TRBV20-1 and TRBJ1-2; TCRdb's D call of TRBD1 is untestable without DNA. The germline V gene encodes CDR1 DFQATT and CDR2 SNEGSKA (reference sequence). The CDR3 covers 14 residues. The CDR3 loop reads CSARLLSGDPGYTF.

The rearrangement joins TRBV29-1 to TRBJ2-1; with no DNA, the TCRdb D assignment of TRBD1 cannot be verified. Looked up from germline, CDR1 is SQVTM and CDR2 is ANQGSEA. The CDR3 runs to 16 residues. This CDR3 is CSVAGVDRGPYNEQFF.

The CDR3 region is CASSLVIGGYEQYF. J is TRBJ2-7 and V is TRBV27; there is no DNA to check the TCRdb D call of TRBD2. This CDR3 has 14 amino acids. In germline, CDR1 is MNHEY, CDR2 SMNVEV (reference sequence).

J is TRBJ2-1 and V is TRBV21-1; TCRdb selects TRBD1, and the lack of DNA leaves this call unchecked. TRBV21-1 is tagged as a pseudogene. CDR3 length equals 14 residues. The CDR3 is CASVRDRVYNEQFF.